Described below is a single T cell receptor beta chain sequence and its context. CD45RO-negative CD8 cells positively selected for CCR7 made up the naive population, which excluded terminally differentiated effector memory CD45RA+ cells. The data were produced by immunoSEQ multiplex PCR, yet TCRdb's version contains in-frame clones alone and is incomplete. The sample yields over 2,000,000 clones, just under 95% seen once. CDR3 length equals 14 residues. Germline-derived CDR1 and CDR2 are MNHEY and SMNVEV (reference sequence). V lost 6 bases, J lost 0 bases, and 10 bases lay in between. This specimen belongs to a study of shared clonotypes between healthy human individuals.

The sequenced sample consisted of naive CD8+ T cells from PBMCs. The V call is TRBV27, the J call TRBJ2-3; tentatively, D is TRBD2 (6 bases). The receptor was isolated from a young man in good health. Some clones in this sample may be carry-over from other donors' samples. CDR3 sequence: CASSRDFSTDTQYF. The DNA of the CDR3 is TGTGCCAGCAGCCGGGACTTCAGCACAGATACGCAGTATTTT.